These T cell receptor beta chains were read from a single sample in a study of neurological immune-mediated disorders. TCRdb re-called the 5' RACE reads with MiXCR, one entry per CDR3 protein. Seen here are tens of thousands of distinct CDR3 sequences, about 4% observed once, and the top ten hold around 2.7%. Source material: PBMCs. All receptors derive from a man aged 45-65 years with multiple sclerosis. The CDR3 runs from the conserved cysteine through the conserved F or W. The D gene is left open where the match is weak. Clone size is given for some rows only: seen once, a few or many times, or a class if the clone is expanded.

D: NA; J: TRBJ1-2; V: TRBV3-1; size: NA; length: 12; CDR3: CASSQVRFGYTF; DNA: TGTGCCAGCAGCCAAGTCCGATTTGGCTACACCTTC
D: NA; J: TRBJ2-7; V: TRBV7-9; size: many; length: 13; CDR3: CASSPGHLYEQYF; DNA: TGTGCCAGCAGTCCGGGACACCTTTACGAGCAGTACTTC
D: TRBD2; J: TRBJ2-2; V: TRBV6-5; size: many; length: 18; CDR3: CASTTLGSGLVNTGELFF; DNA: TGTGCCAGCACCACACTCGGCTCGGGACTAGTGAACACCGGGGAGCTGTTTTTT
D: TRBD1; J: TRBJ2-7; V: TRBV12-5; size: many; length: 14; CDR3: CASGPRGKDYEQYF; DNA: TGTGCTAGTGGTCCCAGGGGGAAGGACTACGAGCAGTACTTC
D: NA; J: TRBJ1-1; V: TRBV12-3/TRBV12-4; size: many; length: 14; CDR3: CASSLGGFGTEAFF; DNA: TGTGCCAGCAGCCTCGGGGGTTTTGGCACTGAAGCTTTCTTT
D: NA; J: TRBJ2-1; V: TRBV12-3/TRBV12-4; size: many; length: 15; CDR3: CASSFGGSSGGEQFF; DNA: TGTGCCAGCAGTTTCGGGGGTAGCTCTGGCGGTGAGCAGTTCTTC
D: NA; J: TRBJ2-2; V: TRBV5-1; size: many; length: 13; CDR3: CASSYRVDGELFF; DNA: TGCGCCAGCAGCTATAGGGTCGACGGGGAGCTGTTTTTT
D: NA; J: TRBJ1-1; V: TRBV20-1; size: many; length: 14; CDR3: CSARGTGRETEAFF; DNA: TGCAGTGCTAGGGGTACAGGGAGGGAGACTGAAGCTTTCTTT
D: NA; J: TRBJ1-5; V: TRBV27; size: many; length: 14; CDR3: CASSSSYSNQPQHF; DNA: TGTGCCAGCAGTTCCAGTTATAGCAATCAGCCCCAGCATTTT
D: NA; J: TRBJ1-1; V: TRBV12-3/TRBV12-4; size: many; length: 14; CDR3: CASSLVRGGTEAFF; DNA: TGTGCCAGCAGTTTGGTCAGGGGAGGAACTGAAGCTTTCTTT
D: TRBD2; J: TRBJ2-2; V: TRBV5-1; size: many; length: 18; CDR3: CASSFAGTSGGYTGELFF; DNA: TGCGCCAGCAGCTTTGCCGGGACTAGCGGGGGTTACACCGGGGAGCTGTTTTTT
D: NA; J: TRBJ2-5; V: TRBV7-9; size: many; length: 14; CDR3: CASSLGGSGETQYF; DNA: TGTGCCAGCAGCCTAGGGGGGTCCGGAGAGACCCAGTACTTC
D: TRBD1; J: TRBJ2-7; V: TRBV16; size: many; length: 12; CDR3: CASSRQGLEQYF; DNA: TGTGCCAGCAGCCGACAGGGTCTGGAGCAGTACTTC
D: NA; J: TRBJ1-2; V: TRBV30; size: many; length: 11; CDR3: CAWSVLYGYTF; DNA: TGTGCCTGGAGTGTACTCTATGGCTACACCTTC
D: NA; J: TRBJ2-7; V: TRBV4-1; size: many; length: 14; CDR3: CASSHSDVAYEQYF; DNA: TGCGCCAGCAGCCATTCAGACGTCGCCTACGAGCAGTACTTC
D: TRBD2; J: TRBJ2-5; V: TRBV6-5; size: many; length: 14; CDR3: CASSPGEGSETQYF; DNA: TGTGCCAGCAGCCCGGGGGAGGGATCGGAGACCCAGTACTTC
D: TRBD1; J: TRBJ2-1; V: TRBV12-3/TRBV12-4; size: many; length: 15; CDR3: CASSSGRGLYNEQFF; DNA: TGTGCCAGTTCATCGGGCAGGGGGCTTTACAATGAGCAGTTCTTC
D: TRBD2; J: TRBJ2-2; V: TRBV5-1; size: many; length: 16; CDR3: CASSFWEGSNTGELFF; DNA: TGCGCCAGCAGCTTTTGGGAGGGCAGCAACACCGGGGAGCTGTTTTTT
D: NA; J: TRBJ1-1; V: TRBV6-2/TRBV6-3; size: NA; length: 14; CDR3: CASIDPGQGTEAFF; DNA: TGTGCCAGCATCGACCCGGGACAAGGCACTGAAGCTTTCTTT
D: NA; J: TRBJ1-2; V: TRBV12-3/TRBV12-4; size: many; length: 14; CDR3: CASSFVPGNYGYTF; DNA: TGTGCCAGCAGTTTTGTCCCGGGAAACTATGGCTACACCTTC
D: NA; J: TRBJ2-5; V: TRBV10-3; size: many; length: 13; CDR3: CAISVGVKETQYF; DNA: TGTGCCATCAGTGTGGGGGTAAAAGAGACCCAGTACTTC
D: NA; J: TRBJ1-5; V: TRBV5-1; size: many; length: 15; CDR3: CASSQGPGSNQPQNF; DNA: TGCGCCAGCAGCCAGGGACCGGGTAGCAATCAGCCCCAGAATTTT
D: TRBD1; J: TRBJ1-6; V: TRBV9; size: many; length: 14; CDR3: CASSGRQGSAPLHF; DNA: TGTGCCAGCAGCGGGAGACAGGGCAGCGCACCCCTCCACTTT
D: NA; J: TRBJ1-3; V: TRBV27; size: many; length: 16; CDR3: CASSLYGTDSGNTIYF; DNA: TGTGCCAGCAGTTTATACGGGACCGACTCTGGAAACACCATATATTTT
D: NA; J: TRBJ1-2; V: TRBV6-5; size: many; length: 14; CDR3: CASSFGMQNYGYTF; DNA: TGTGCCAGCAGTTTCGGGATGCAGAACTATGGCTACACCTTC
D: NA; J: TRBJ2-3; V: TRBV7-2; size: few; length: 15; CDR3: CASVFSRSNTDTQYF; DNA: TGTGCCTCTGTTTTCAGCCGCTCAAACACAGATACGCAGTATTTT
D: TRBD2; J: TRBJ2-1; V: TRBV5-6; size: many; length: 14; CDR3: CASSSGLAGAEQFF; DNA: TGTGCCAGCAGCTCGGGACTAGCGGGGGCTGAGCAGTTCTTC
D: NA; J: TRBJ2-5; V: TRBV11-2; size: many; length: 13; CDR3: CASSFSGQETQYF; DNA: TGTGCCAGCAGCTTTAGTGGTCAAGAGACCCAGTACTTC
D: NA; J: TRBJ2-2; V: TRBV5-1; size: many; length: 13; CDR3: CASSPGTRWELFF; DNA: TGCGCCAGCAGCCCGGGGACGCGCTGGGAGCTGTTTTTT
D: NA; J: TRBJ2-7; V: TRBV29-1; size: many; length: 15; CDR3: CSVEGQDENSYEQYF; DNA: TGCAGCGTTGAAGGTCAGGATGAAAACTCCTACGAGCAGTACTTC
D: NA; J: TRBJ2-3; V: TRBV4-2; size: many; length: 15; CDR3: CASSQDGGTTDTQYF; DNA: TGTGCCAGCAGCCAAGACGGGGGCACCACAGATACGCAGTATTTT
D: NA; J: TRBJ2-4; V: TRBV6-2/TRBV6-3; size: many; length: 14; CDR3: CASTAAGTQNIQYF; DNA: TGTGCCAGCACTGCGGCAGGGACACAAAACATTCAGTACTTC
D: TRBD1; J: TRBJ1-2; V: TRBV7-9; size: many; length: 16; CDR3: CASSLVSGTDTYGYTF; DNA: TGTGCCAGCAGCCTAGTGTCCGGGACAGATACCTATGGCTACACCTTC
D: NA; J: TRBJ1-4; V: TRBV28; size: many; length: 12; CDR3: CAGGQLNEKLFF; DNA: TGTGCCGGAGGACAACTCAATGAAAAACTGTTTTTT
D: NA; J: TRBJ1-1; V: TRBV6-5; size: many; length: 13; CDR3: CASSYPRGTEAFF; DNA: TGTGCCAGCAGTTACCCGAGGGGCACTGAAGCTTTCTTT
D: NA; J: TRBJ1-1; V: TRBV20-1; size: many; length: 15; CDR3: CSARDRLKMNTEAFF; DNA: TGCAGTGCTAGAGATCGGTTGAAAATGAACACTGAAGCTTTCTTT
D: TRBD2; J: TRBJ2-1; V: TRBV7-2; size: many; length: 16; CDR3: CASSLAGTSGGNEQFF; DNA: TGTGCCAGCAGCTTAGCAGGGACTAGCGGGGGGAATGAGCAGTTCTTC
D: NA; J: TRBJ1-1; V: TRBV5-1; size: many; length: 15; CDR3: CASSTGQGSDTEAFF; DNA: TGCGCCAGCAGCACGGGACAAGGCTCAGACACTGAAGCTTTCTTT
D: NA; J: TRBJ2-3; V: TRBV7-9; size: many; length: 12; CDR3: CASSFGVDTQYF; DNA: TGTGCCAGCAGCTTCGGCGTCGATACGCAGTATTTT